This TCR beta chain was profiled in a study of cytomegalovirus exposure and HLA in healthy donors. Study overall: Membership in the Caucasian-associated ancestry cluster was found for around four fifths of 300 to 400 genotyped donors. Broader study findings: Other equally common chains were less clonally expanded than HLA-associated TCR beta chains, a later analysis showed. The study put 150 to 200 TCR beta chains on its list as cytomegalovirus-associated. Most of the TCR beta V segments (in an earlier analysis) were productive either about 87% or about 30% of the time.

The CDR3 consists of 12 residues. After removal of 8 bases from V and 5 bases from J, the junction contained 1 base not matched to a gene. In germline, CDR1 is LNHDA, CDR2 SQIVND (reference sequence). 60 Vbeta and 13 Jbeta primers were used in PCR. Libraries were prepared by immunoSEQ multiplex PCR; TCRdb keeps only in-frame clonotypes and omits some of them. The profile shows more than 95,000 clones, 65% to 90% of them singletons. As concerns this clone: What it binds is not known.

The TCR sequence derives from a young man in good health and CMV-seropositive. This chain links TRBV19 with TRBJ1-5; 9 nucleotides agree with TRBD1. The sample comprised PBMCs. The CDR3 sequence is CASRQGDQPQHF. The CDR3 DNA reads TGTGCCAGTCGACAGGGGGATCAGCCCCAGCATTTT. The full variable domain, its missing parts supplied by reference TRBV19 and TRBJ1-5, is DGGITQSPKYLFRKEGQNVTLSCEQNLNHDAMYWYRQDPGQGLRLIYYSQIVNDFQKGDIAEGYSVSREKKESFPLTVTSAQKNPTAFYLCASRQGDQPQHFGDGTRLSIL.